This T cell receptor beta chain derives from a study of T cell responses to AZD1222 COVID-19 vaccine. Study information: Second-dose intervals of approximately 4 or approximately 12 weeks were pooled. Overall study findings and caveats: Of the AZD1222 recipients, only 5 or 6 were seropositive at baseline. Among spike-specific TCRs, nearly half reportedly target unmutated variant regions. White British ancestry dominated among donors, who included more females, and clonal diversity was possibly underestimated.

As regards this clone: Antigen specificity is unknown.

The germline V and J ends were trimmed by 3 bases and 4 bases, with 10 bases remaining between them. Looked up from germline, CDR1 is MNHNS and CDR2 is SASEGT. The CDR3 runs to 14 residues. Clones were read by immunoSEQ multiplex PCR, and TCRdb kept only the in-frame ones, dropping some. The sample yields 95,000 to 150,000 clones, more than 70% seen once. The origin of this receptor is an adult in good health. V is TRBV6-1 and J is TRBJ2-4; D may be TRBD2 (6 bases). The sample was peripheral blood, taken on day 0 of AZD1222 vaccination. In DNA form, the CDR3 reads TGTGCCAGCAGTGAGGGAGGCTCTAAAAACATTCAGTACTTC. Amino acid sequence: CASSEGGSKNIQYF.